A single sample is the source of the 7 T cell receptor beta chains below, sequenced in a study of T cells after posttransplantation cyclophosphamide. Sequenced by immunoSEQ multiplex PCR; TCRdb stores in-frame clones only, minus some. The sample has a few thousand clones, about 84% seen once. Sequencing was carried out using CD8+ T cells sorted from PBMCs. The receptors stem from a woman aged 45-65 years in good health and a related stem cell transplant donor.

The CDR3 sequence: CASSAGLLQQFF. In nucleotides, the CDR3 is TGTGCCAGCAGCGCGGGACTGCTACAGCAGTTCTTC. The chain carries TRBV9 and TRBJ2-1; the D gene is possibly TRBD2 (6 bases). The CDR3 runs to 12 residues. The germline V and J ends were trimmed by 3 bases and 11 bases, with 12 bases remaining between them. CDR1 SGDLS and CDR2 YYNGEE come from the germline V gene.

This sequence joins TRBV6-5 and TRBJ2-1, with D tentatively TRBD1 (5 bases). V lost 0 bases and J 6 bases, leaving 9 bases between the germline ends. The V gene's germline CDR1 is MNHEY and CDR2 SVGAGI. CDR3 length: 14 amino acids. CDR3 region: CASSYSAQGNEQFF. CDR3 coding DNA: TGTGCCAGCAGTTACTCGGCCCAGGGCAATGAGCAGTTCTTC.

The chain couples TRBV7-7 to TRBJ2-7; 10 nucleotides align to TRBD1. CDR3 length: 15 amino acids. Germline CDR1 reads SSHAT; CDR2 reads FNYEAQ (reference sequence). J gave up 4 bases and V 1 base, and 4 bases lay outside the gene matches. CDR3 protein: CASSLGTGGSYEQYF. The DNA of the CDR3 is TGTGCCAGCAGCTTAGGGACAGGGGGTTCGTACGAGCAGTACTTC. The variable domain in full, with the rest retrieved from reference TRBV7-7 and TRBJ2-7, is GAGVSQSPRYKVTKRGQDVTLRCDPISSHATLYWYQQALGQGPEFLTYFNYEAQPDKSGLPSDRFSAERPEGSISTLTIQRTEQRDSAMYRCASSLGTGGSYEQYFGPGTRLTVT.

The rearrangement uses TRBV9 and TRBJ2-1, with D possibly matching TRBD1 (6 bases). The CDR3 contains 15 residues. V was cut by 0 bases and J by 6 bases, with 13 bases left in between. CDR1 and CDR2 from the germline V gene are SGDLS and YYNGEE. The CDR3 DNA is TGTGCCAGCAGCGTAGAACCCGGGACAATCAATGAGCAGTTCTTC. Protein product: CASSVEPGTINEQFF.

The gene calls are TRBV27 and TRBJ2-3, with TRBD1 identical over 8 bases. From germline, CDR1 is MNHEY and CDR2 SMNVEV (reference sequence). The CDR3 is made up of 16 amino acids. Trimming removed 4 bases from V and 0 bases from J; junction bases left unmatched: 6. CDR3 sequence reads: CASSSLRTGSTDTQYF. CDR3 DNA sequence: TGTGCCAGCAGTTCTCTCCGGACAGGGAGCACAGATACGCAGTATTTT.

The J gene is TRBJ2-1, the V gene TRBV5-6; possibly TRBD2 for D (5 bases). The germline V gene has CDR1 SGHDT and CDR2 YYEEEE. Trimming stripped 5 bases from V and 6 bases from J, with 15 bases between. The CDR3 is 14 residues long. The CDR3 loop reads CASSPFDEGNEQFF. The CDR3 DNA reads TGTGCCAGCAGTCCCTTTGACGAGGGCAATGAGCAGTTCTTC.

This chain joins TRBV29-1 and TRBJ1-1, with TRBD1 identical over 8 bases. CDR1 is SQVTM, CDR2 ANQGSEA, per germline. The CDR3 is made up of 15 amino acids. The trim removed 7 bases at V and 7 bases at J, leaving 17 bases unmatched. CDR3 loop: CSALIRTGKGVEAFF. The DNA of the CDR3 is TGCAGCGCCCTTATACGGACAGGGAAGGGGGTTGAAGCTTTCTTT.